This T cell receptor beta chain was retrieved from a study of radiotherapy plus CTLA-4 blockade in lung cancer (dated by TCRdb to 2016 to 2018). With respect to the entire study: Objective responses were observed in roughly a sixth of enrolled patients, and disease control was achieved in about 32%.

A word on this clone: Its antigen is unknown. No base quality values were provided; no much bigger clone lies one nucleotide off.

Broader findings and caveats from the paper: The strongest predictors of response, as reported, were early dynamic changes in blood T cell clones along with a rise in serum interferon-beta after radiation. After treatment with radiotherapy and ipilimumab, TCR clones that originated in tumors expanded in peripheral blood.

The V and J ends are trimmed by 7 bases and 2 bases, leaving 15 bases between them. CDR1 and CDR2 are drawn from the germline V gene (reference sequence): MNHNY, SVGAGI. Its CDR3 holds 15 amino acids, cysteine through phenylalanine. Only the CDR3 DNA is retained, 45 bases long and in frame from the first base. In this study, focal radiation therapy paired with CTLA-4 blockade (ipilimumab) was tested in patients who had chemo-refractory metastatic non-small-cell lung cancer. To prepare the library, the immunoSEQ multiplex PCR assay was applied. The immuneACCESS repertoire file appears here via TCRdb, limited to in-frame rearrangements. These files lack a portion of the clones; in checked studies, under half of the deficit traces to unresolved V genes, and the cause of the others is not known. For this sample there are around 45,000 clones; 60% to 70% appear just once. Together, the top ten hold approximately 23% of the sample.

In this chain, TRBV6-6 is recombined with TRBJ1-3; TRBD1 is a possible D gene, resting on 6 matching bases. This material consisted of peripheral blood, taken from a patient treated with radiotherapy plus ipilimumab. The sequence was obtained from a human donor with non-small cell lung cancer who had a partial response to radiotherapy plus ipilimumab. The CDR3 corresponds to CASTQEDSPGNTIYF. The bases are TGTGCCAGCACTCAAGAGGACAGTCCTGGAAACACCATATATTTT.